This passage covers 8 T cell receptor beta chains from one sample sequenced in a study of vaccination and CD4 T cells after COVID-19. The treatment here: approximately 9-day PBMC culture with coronavirus spike peptide pools or control peptides (ViraFEST assay). Before the COVID-19 pandemic (2011-2018), CD4+ T cells were obtained from the unexposed donor. No antigen has been assigned to these receptors. The study sequenced cultured CD4+ T cell DNA using the Oncomine TCR Beta short-read assay. Someone extracted genomic DNA from cultured CD4+ T cells. In TCRdb, the PCR reads were re-called with MiXCR into one record per CDR3 protein. The sample lists under 10,000 distinct CDR3 sequences, 25% to 35% occurring once. What was sequenced was CD4+ T cells from blood, cultured in vitro. The receptors shown here come from a human donor in good health.

The chain has TRBV7-9 and TRBJ2-2; TRBD2 matches 7 bases. The CDR3 sequence is 15 residues long. Germline V gene data show CDR1 as SEHNR and CDR2 as FQNEAQ (reference sequence). V was clipped by 5 bases and J by 6 bases; unmatched bases: 9. CDR3 loop: CASSRRPSGSGELFF. In DNA form, the CDR3 reads TGTGCCAGCAGCCGGCGTCCTAGCGGATCCGGGGAGCTGTTTTTT.

Concerning this clonotype: A read error may explain this, as a much larger clone is one base away. The V call is TRBV20-1, the J call TRBJ1-5; unclear D gene. Germline CDR1 DFQATT, CDR2 SNEGSKA (reference sequence). This CDR3 region has 14 residues. With 4 bases removed from V and 2 bases from J, the gap between germline ends came to 12 bases. The DNA for the CDR3 is TGCAGTGCTAAGAACTACCTCGGCAATCAGCCCCAGCATTTT. Protein: CSAKNYLGNQPQHF.

By share, this clonotype ranks as large. An end of the junction differs from the germline gene, which may be a read error. The CDR3 reads CSARETKEGASYTF. CDR3 nucleotides: TGCAGCGCTAGAGAGACGAAGGAGGGGGCGAGCTACACCTTC. The rearrangement uses TRBV20-1 and TRBJ1-2; 7 nucleotides match TRBD1. In germline, CDR1 is DFQATT, CDR2 SNEGSKA (reference sequence). This CDR3 is 14 amino acids long.

The chain carries TRBV6-1 and TRBJ2-7; 12 positions agree with TRBD1. Trimming took 6 bases from V and 7 from J; bases not matched to a gene: 16. Germline V gene data show CDR1 as MNHNS and CDR2 as SASEGT. The CDR3 spans 17 residues. CDR3 region: CASSLPPPGQGAREQYF. The CDR3 region has the DNA TGTGCCAGCAGCCTGCCCCCACCGGGACAGGGGGCCAGAGAGCAGTACTTC.

This clonotype was seen a few times. This chain connects TRBV28 to TRBJ1-2; 7 bases are a match to TRBD1. The length of the CDR3 is 16 residues. CDR1 MDHEN and CDR2 SYDVKM come from the germline V gene. The trim removed 5 bases at V and 2 bases at J, leaving 11 bases unmatched. This chain's CDR3 is CASSKTGMGRNYGYTF. CDR3 nucleotides: TGTGCCAGCAGTAAGACAGGGATGGGAAGAAACTATGGCTACACCTTC.

This clonotype has more than one count but fewer than ten. The chain links TRBV6-4 to TRBJ2-1; 7 positions match TRBD2. V shed 3 bases and J 4 bases; nucleotides not matched to a gene: 9. Germline loops: CDR1 MRHNA, CDR2 SNTAGT. The CDR3 consists of 16 residues. CDR3 sequence (DNA): TGTGCCAGCAGTGAAGGAGTGGGAGGGCCTTACAATGAGCAGTTCTTC. Amino acid sequence: CASSEGVGGPYNEQFF.

The rearrangement uses TRBV7-2 and TRBJ1-6; 7 nucleotides match TRBD1. Germline V gene data show CDR1 as SGHTA and CDR2 as FQGNSA. The CDR3 spans 19 residues. V shed 2 bases and J 0 bases; nucleotides not matched to a gene: 10. DNA of the CDR3: TGTGCCAGCAGCTTACTAGGAGGGGGCGAGTACTCCTATAATTCACCCCTCCACTTT. Translated: CASSLLGGGEYSYNSPLHF.

The gene calls are TRBV7-9 and TRBJ2-3; 9 bases fit TRBD1. Losses at the gene ends were 5 bases for V and 5 bases for J; bases not matched to a gene: 8. The CDR3 has 15 amino acids. Germline V CDR1 and CDR2: SEHNR, FQNEAQ (reference sequence). In DNA form, the CDR3 reads TGTGCCAGCAGCGGACAGGGGATCCGGGGAGATACGCAGTATTTT. Translated: CASSGQGIRGDTQYF.